Listed below are T cell receptor beta chains from one sample, sequenced in a study of CD8 T cells in Susac syndrome. From the immunoSEQ multiplex PCR reads, TCRdb called clonotypes with MiXCR, one entry per CDR3 protein. The sample consists of 400,000 to 550,000 distinct CDR3 sequences, approximately 85% of them appearing once. The sequencing sample was made of CD8+ T cells from PBMCs. Receptors were obtained from a human donor with multiple sclerosis. CDR3s include the opening cysteine and the closing phenylalanine or tryptophan. D genes are given only for firm matches. Part of the rows lack a size; the others show once, few, many or a class for expanded clones.

TRBV5-1	-	TRBJ2-7	-	CASSLGQDLYEQYF	TGCGCCAGCAGCTTGGGACAGGACCTGTACGAGCAGTACTTC
TRBV29-1	once	TRBJ2-7	TRBD1	CSAAGTASYEQYF	TGCAGCGCGGCAGGGACAGCATCCTACGAGCAGTACTTC
TRBV12-3/TRBV12-4	-	TRBJ2-1	TRBD2	CASSGTSGRAHEQFF	TGTGCCAGCAGTGGGACTAGCGGGAGAGCCCATGAGCAGTTCTTC
TRBV14	-	TRBJ2-3	-	CASSQEGSSGGTRTDTQYF	TGTGCCAGCAGCCAAGAAGGTAGTTCGGGGGGCACGAGGACAGATACGCAGTATTTT
TRBV4-1	-	TRBJ2-1	TRBD2	CASSPQPGGNNEQFF	TGCGCCAGCAGCCCTCAACCGGGGGGAAACAATGAGCAGTTCTTC
TRBV5-1	-	TRBJ1-1	-	CASSLRGETEAFF	TGCGCCAGCAGCTTAAGGGGGGAAACTGAAGCTTTCTTT
TRBV4-1	-	TRBJ1-2	-	CASSDSGDNYGYTF	TGCGCCAGCAGCGATTCGGGGGATAACTATGGCTACACCTTC
TRBV11-2	-	TRBJ1-1	TRBD1	CASSIGQGRTFF	TGTGCCAGCAGCATAGGACAGGGGCGGACTTTCTTT
TRBV20-1	-	TRBJ1-1	TRBD1	CSANLGGIEGNTEAFF	TGCAGTGCTAATTTAGGGGGCATTGAAGGGAACACTGAAGCTTTCTTT
TRBV7-9	-	TRBJ2-7	-	CASSPRDHAPEQYF	TGTGCCAGCAGCCCGCGGGACCACGCACCCGAGCAGTACTTC
TRBV25-1	-	TRBJ2-3	TRBD2	CASSELLGTSGRAEDTQYF	TGTGCCAGCAGTGAACTCCTAGGGACTAGCGGGAGGGCTGAAGATACGCAGTATTTT
TRBV6-1	-	TRBJ2-3	-	CASSPQHASSTDTQYF	TGTGCCAGCAGCCCCCAACACGCTTCTAGCACAGATACGCAGTATTTT
TRBV4-1	-	TRBJ2-1	-	CASSQVVGIEDEQFF	TGCGCCAGCAGCCAAGTGGTCGGAATAGAGGATGAGCAGTTCTTC
TRBV11-2	-	TRBJ2-7	TRBD2	CASSLAGLAFNEQYF	TGTGCCAGCAGCTTAGCGGGACTAGCTTTCAACGAGCAGTACTTC
TRBV27	-	TRBJ2-7	TRBD1	CASSLGQGDLYEQYF	TGTGCCAGCAGTTTGGGACAGGGAGATCTCTACGAGCAGTACTTC
TRBV4-1	-	TRBJ2-1	-	CASSPYGGDNEQFF	TGCGCCAGCAGCCCCTACGGAGGGGACAATGAGCAGTTCTTC
TRBV14	-	TRBJ1-1	-	CASSQGFPYIFF	TGTGCCAGCAGCCAAGGTTTTCCGTATATTTTCTTT
TRBV4-1	-	TRBJ2-3	TRBD1	CASSQIQGADTQYF	TGCGCCAGCAGCCAGATACAGGGGGCAGATACGCAGTATTTT
TRBV24-1	-	TRBJ2-5	-	CATSGSPWAQRAPETQYF	TGTGCCACCAGTGGTTCGCCGTGGGCCCAAAGGGCCCCAGAGACCCAGTACTTC
TRBV27	once	TRBJ2-2	TRBD1	CASSLAPGGVGELFF	TGTGCCAGCAGTTTAGCTCCAGGGGGCGTCGGGGAGCTGTTTTTT
TRBV6-1	few	TRBJ1-5	TRBD1	CASSDEGAQGQPQHF	TGTGCCAGCAGTGACGAGGGGGCGCAGGGTCAGCCCCAGCATTTT
TRBV4-1	-	TRBJ2-3	TRBD2	CASSQAEASGLVGTQYF	TGCGCCAGCAGCCAAGCGGAGGCTAGCGGGCTGGTGGGTACGCAGTATTTT
TRBV30	once	TRBJ2-3	TRBD1	CAWAPGQGANTQYF	TGTGCCTGGGCCCCGGGACAGGGGGCGAATACGCAGTATTTT
TRBV27	-	TRBJ2-7	TRBD2	CASSLSTGRAAEQYF	TGTGCCAGCAGTTTATCGACCGGGAGGGCCGCCGAGCAGTACTTC
TRBV10-3	-	TRBJ1-1	-	CAISGEQEMNTEAFF	TGTGCCATCAGTGGGGAGCAGGAGATGAACACTGAAGCTTTCTTT
TRBV6-1	-	TRBJ1-2	-	CASSPERVYGYTF	TGTGCCAGCAGTCCAGAGAGGGTCTATGGCTACACCTTC
TRBV13	-	TRBJ2-7	-	CASSSRTADEQYF	TGTGCCAGCAGCTCCCGGACCGCGGACGAGCAGTACTTC
TRBV6-2/TRBV6-3	-	TRBJ2-7	-	CASSYFLSYEQYF	TGTGCCAGCAGTTACTTTCTCTCCTACGAGCAGTACTTC
TRBV7-8	-	TRBJ2-1	TRBD2	CASSLGLAGEFSYNEQFF	TGTGCCAGCAGCTTAGGTCTAGCGGGAGAATTTTCGTACAATGAGCAGTTCTTC
TRBV27	-	TRBJ1-6	-	CASSLGFSPLHF	TGTGCCAGCAGTTTAGGGTTTTCACCCCTCCACTTT
TRBV5-6	-	TRBJ2-7	-	CASSFGGRGEQYF	TGTGCCAGCAGCTTTGGGGGCCGGGGTGAGCAGTACTTC
TRBV12-3/TRBV12-4	few	TRBJ2-2	TRBD1	CASSPRGQGNTGELFF	TGTGCCAGCAGTCCTCGGGGACAGGGAAACACCGGGGAGCTGTTTTTT
TRBV5-8	-	TRBJ2-1	-	CASQGEQFF	TGTGCCAGCCAGGGTGAGCAGTTCTTC
TRBV29-1	-	TRBJ1-2	-	CSVWGALYGYTF	TGCAGCGTCTGGGGCGCACTCTATGGCTACACCTTC
TRBV29-1	-	TRBJ2-7	TRBD1	CSVVGSGTGRVEQYF	TGCAGCGTTGTGGGGTCCGGGACAGGGAGGGTCGAGCAGTACTTC
TRBV6-5	-	TRBJ2-1	-	CASSPPGYEQFF	TGTGCCAGCAGTCCCCCGGGGTATGAGCAGTTCTTC
TRBV19	-	TRBJ1-2	-	CASSIFADSNYGYTF	TGTGCCAGTAGTATTTTCGCAGACTCTAACTATGGCTACACCTTC
TRBV28	-	TRBJ2-7	-	CASRPQWLDYEQYF	TGTGCCAGCAGACCTCAGTGGTTGGACTACGAGCAGTACTTC
TRBV5-1	-	TRBJ2-3	TRBD2	CASSSGLAGPSTDTQYF	TGCGCCAGCAGCTCGGGACTAGCGGGGCCAAGCACAGATACGCAGTATTTT
TRBV29-1	-	TRBJ2-1	TRBD2	CSVPIAGGLNLDEQFF	TGCAGCGTCCCAATAGCGGGAGGTTTAAATTTGGATGAGCAGTTCTTC
TRBV27	-	TRBJ2-7	-	CASSPEGAWGEQYF	TGTGCCAGCAGTCCCGAAGGTGCCTGGGGCGAGCAGTACTTC
TRBV3-1	-	TRBJ1-2	-	CASSQDQCVGINGYTF	TGTGCCAGCAGCCAAGATCAGTGCGTAGGGATAAATGGCTACACCTTC
TRBV6-5	-	TRBJ2-3	TRBD2	CASSYRLKREKSTDTQYF	TGTGCCAGCAGTTACAGGTTAAAGCGGGAGAAGTCAACAGATACGCAGTATTTT